A single sample is the source of the 3 T cell receptor beta chains below, sequenced in a study of blood T cell repertoires in COVID-19. Profiling relied on immunoSEQ multiplex PCR, and the TCRdb table lists in-frame clones only, not all of them. The table shows some 150,000 clones, with around 83% occurring only once. Sequencing was carried out using PBMCs or T cells enriched from blood (not recorded which). All receptors derive from a man over 45 who had recovered from COVID-19.

This sequence joins TRBV6-5 and TRBJ2-7; D might be TRBD2 (6 bases). CDR1 and CDR2 from the germline V gene are MNHEY and SVGAGI. The CDR3 loop spans 13 amino acids. With 5 bases removed from V and 6 bases from J, the gap between germline ends came to 14 bases. The DNA for the CDR3 is TGTGCCAGCAGTCCCCGGAGGGGTGGCGAGCAGTACTTC. It is translated as CASSPRRGGEQYF.

The J gene is TRBJ1-5, the V gene TRBV19; 7 nucleotides line up with TRBD1. Germline V gene data show CDR1 as LNHDA and CDR2 as SQIVND (reference sequence). The V and J ends lost 7 bases and 4 bases, in that order; junction bases with no gene match: 7. The length of the CDR3 is 14 residues. The CDR3 sequence: CASTATGVNQPQHF. CDR3 nucleotides: TGTGCCAGTACGGCCACAGGGGTGAATCAGCCCCAGCATTTT.

This clone appeared a single time. The rearrangement joins TRBV5-1 to TRBJ1-1, with 8 positions matching TRBD1. Germline-derived CDR1 and CDR2 are SGHRS and YFSETQ. The length of the CDR3 is 16 residues. The J segment lost 1 base and the V segment lost 1 base, leaving 6 bases of the junction unmatched. CDR3 protein: CASSLIVGTGNTEAFF. The CDR3, as DNA: TGCGCCAGCAGCTTGATTGTAGGGACAGGGAACACTGAAGCTTTCTTT. Full variable domain (missing parts from reference TRBV5-1 and TRBJ1-1): KAGVTQTPRYLIKTRGQQVTLSCSPISGHRSVSWYQQTPGQGLQFLFEYFSETQRNKGNFPGRFSGRQFSNSRSEMNVSTLELGDSALYLCASSLIVGTGNTEAFFGQGTRLTVV.